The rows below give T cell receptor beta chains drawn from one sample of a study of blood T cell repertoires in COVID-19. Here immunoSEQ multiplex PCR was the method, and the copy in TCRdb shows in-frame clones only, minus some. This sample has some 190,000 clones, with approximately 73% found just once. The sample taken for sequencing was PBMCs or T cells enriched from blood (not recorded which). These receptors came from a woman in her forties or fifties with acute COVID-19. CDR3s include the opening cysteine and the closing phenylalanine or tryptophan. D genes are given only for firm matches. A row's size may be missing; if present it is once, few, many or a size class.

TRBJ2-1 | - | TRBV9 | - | TGTGCCAGCAGCGTTCAGGGGCCTGGCAATGAGCAGTTCTTC | CASSVQGPGNEQFF
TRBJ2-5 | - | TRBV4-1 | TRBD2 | TGCGCCAGCAGCCAAGGATTTCTAGGTCTCCTAGCGGGGGGCTTAGAGACCCAGTACTTC | CASSQGFLGLLAGGLETQYF
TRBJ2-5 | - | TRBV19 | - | TGTGCCAGTAGTGTTCCGACAGGTTACCAAGAGACCCAGTACTTC | CASSVPTGYQETQYF
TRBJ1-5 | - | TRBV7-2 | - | TGTGCCAGCAGCACCACAGGGTTGGGCCATCAGCCCCAGCATTTT | CASSTTGLGHQPQHF
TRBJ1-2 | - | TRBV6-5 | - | TGTGCCAGCTCTCTGGACAGTGGCCGCTATGGCTACACCTTC | CASSLDSGRYGYTF
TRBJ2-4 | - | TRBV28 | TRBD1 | TGTGCCAGCAGGGGGACAGGGGCGGGAGCCAAAAACATTCAGTACTTC | CASRGTGAGAKNIQYF
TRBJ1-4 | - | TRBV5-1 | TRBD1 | TGCGCCAGCAGCTTCGCCCAGGGGGCGGATGAAAAACTGTTTTTT | CASSFAQGADEKLFF
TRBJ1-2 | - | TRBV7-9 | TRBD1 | TGTGCCAGCAGCTTTTCGGAACCGGGACAGGGACCGAACTATGGCTACACCTTC | CASSFSEPGQGPNYGYTF
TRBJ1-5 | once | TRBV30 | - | TGTGCCTGGAGTGTACGGAGCAATCAGCCCCAGCATTTT | CAWSVRSNQPQHF
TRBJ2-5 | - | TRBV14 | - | TGTGCCAGCAGCCAAGTGCGGGATACAGTGAAAGAGACCCAGTACTTC | CASSQVRDTVKETQYF
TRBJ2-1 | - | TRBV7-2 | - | TGTGCCAGCAGCGCACTAGGGCGGGGTGAGCAGTTCTTC | CASSALGRGEQFF
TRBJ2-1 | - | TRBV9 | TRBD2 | TGTGCCAGCAGTCACCGACTAGCAAGCACCTACAATGAGCAGTTCTTC | CASSHRLASTYNEQFF
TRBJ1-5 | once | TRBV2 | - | TGTGCCAGCAGTGAAGCGGGAGCGGGGCAGCCCCAGCATTTT | CASSEAGAGQPQHF
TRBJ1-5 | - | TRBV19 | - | TGTGCCAGTAGTATGGGGGCAGAGGGGAATCAGCCCCAGCATTTT | CASSMGAEGNQPQHF
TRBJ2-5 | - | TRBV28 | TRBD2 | TGTGCCAGCAGAAGCGGGGGGCACTTGGAGACCCAGTACTTC | CASRSGGHLETQYF
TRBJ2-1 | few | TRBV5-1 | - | TGCGCCAGCAGCTTGGACTCCGGGGGGCCCTACAATGAGCAGTTCTTC | CASSLDSGGPYNEQFF
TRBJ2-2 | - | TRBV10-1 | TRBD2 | TGCGCCAGCAGTGAACTGACTAGCGGTTACACCGGGGAGCTGTTTTTT | CASSELTSGYTGELFF
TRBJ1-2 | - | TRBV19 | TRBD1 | TGTGCCAGTAGTATCCCGACAGGGGAGAACTATGGCTACACCTTC | CASSIPTGENYGYTF
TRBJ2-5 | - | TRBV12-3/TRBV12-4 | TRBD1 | TGTGCCAGCAGTTATAACAGGGGAGAGACCCAGTACTTC | CASSYNRGETQYF
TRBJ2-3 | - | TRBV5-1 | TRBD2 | TGCGCCAGCAGCTTGAGGCTAGCGGGGGGCGCAGATACGCAGTATTTT | CASSLRLAGGADTQYF
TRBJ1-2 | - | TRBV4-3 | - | TGCGCCAGCAGCCAAGATAGGGGAACTTTCAATGGCTACACCTTC | CASSQDRGTFNGYTF
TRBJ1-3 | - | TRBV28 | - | TGTGCCAGCAGTTTACTCAGGACAGGAAACACCATATATTTT | CASSLLRTGNTIYF
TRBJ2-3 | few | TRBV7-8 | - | TGTGCCAGCAGCTTTCGACTAGATGCTAGCACAGATACGCAGTATTTT | CASSFRLDASTDTQYF
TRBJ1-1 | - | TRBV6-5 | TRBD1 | TGTGCCAGCAGTCGGACAGGGAACACTGAAGCTTTCTTT | CASSRTGNTEAFF
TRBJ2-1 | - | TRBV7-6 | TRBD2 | TGTGCCAGCAGCTTAACGGCGGGGGGCTACAATGAGCAGTTCTTC | CASSLTAGGYNEQFF
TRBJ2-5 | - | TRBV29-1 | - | TGCAGCGTTGGGGCGGGGGAGACCCAGTACTTC | CSVGAGETQYF
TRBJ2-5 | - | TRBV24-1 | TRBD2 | TGTGCCACCAGTGATCCCGGGCTAGCGGCGGAGACCCAGTACTTC | CATSDPGLAAETQYF
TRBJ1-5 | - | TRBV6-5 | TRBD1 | TGTGCCACCCAACAGGGGGCTATCAGCAATCAGCCCCAGCATTTT | CATQQGAISNQPQHF
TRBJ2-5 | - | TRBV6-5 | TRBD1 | TGTGCCAGCAGACTACGACAGGGGAGAGAGACCCAGTACTTC | CASRLRQGRETQYF
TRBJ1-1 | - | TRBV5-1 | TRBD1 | TGCGCCAGCAGCTCAGGGGGCGAGGGCACTGAAGCTTTCTTT | CASSSGGEGTEAFF
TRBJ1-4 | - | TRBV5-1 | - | TGCGCCAGCAGCCTGATGGGGGCCAATAATGAAAAACTGTTTTTT | CASSLMGANNEKLFF
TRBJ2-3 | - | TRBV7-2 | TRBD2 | TGTGCCAGCAGCTTAGCATCCGGGCGGGGGGGCACAGATACGCAGTATTTT | CASSLASGRGGTDTQYF
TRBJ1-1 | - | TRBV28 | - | TGTGCCAGCAGGAGAGTGAACACTGAAGCTTTCTTT | CASRRVNTEAFF
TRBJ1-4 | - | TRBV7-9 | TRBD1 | TGTGCCAGCATCACGACAGGGGGCGAGGGAAAACTGTTTTTT | CASITTGGEGKLFF
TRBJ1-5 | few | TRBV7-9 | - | TGTGCCAGCAGCACTGACGGACAGACGTTCCAGCCCCAGCATTTT | CASSTDGQTFQPQHF
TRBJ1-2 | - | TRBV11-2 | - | TGTGCCAGCAGCTCGGCCGTGAGGCAGTATGGCTACACCTTC | CASSSAVRQYGYTF
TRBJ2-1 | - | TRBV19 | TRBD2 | TGTGCCAGTAGTATCAAGGTCTGGACTAGCGGGGGGACAGGGAATGAGCAGTTCTTC | CASSIKVWTSGGTGNEQFF
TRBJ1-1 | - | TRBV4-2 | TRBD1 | TGTGCCAGCAGCCAAGTCGACACAGGGGACACTGAAGCTTTCTTT | CASSQVDTGDTEAFF
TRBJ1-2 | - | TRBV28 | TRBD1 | TGTGCCAGCAGTCGCTCGACAGGGATTTATGGCTACACCTTC | CASSRSTGIYGYTF
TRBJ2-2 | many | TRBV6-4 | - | TGTGCCAGCAGCGAACGAGCGAGCACCGGGGAGCTGTTTTTT | CASSERASTGELFF
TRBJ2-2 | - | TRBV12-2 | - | TGTGCAAGTCGCTTAGCCCCACTGACTAGCGGGACAAACACCGGGGAGCTGTTTTTT | CASRLAPLTSGTNTGELFF
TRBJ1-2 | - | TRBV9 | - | TGTGCCAGCAGCGTAGAGGGACTTCTTAACTATGGCTACACCTTC | CASSVEGLLNYGYTF
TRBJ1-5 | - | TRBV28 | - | TGTGCCAGCAGTTTATATACCAGGTCGAATCAGCCCCAGCATTTT | CASSLYTRSNQPQHF
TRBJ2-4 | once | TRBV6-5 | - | TGTGCCAGCCGGGTAGCCAAAAACATTCAGTACTTC | CASRVAKNIQYF
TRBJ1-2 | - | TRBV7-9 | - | TGTGCCAGCAGCTTATTGGTTGAGAGATTAGCTGGCTACACCTTC | CASSLLVERLAGYTF
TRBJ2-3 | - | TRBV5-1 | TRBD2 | TGCGCCAGCAGCTTGGTAGCGGGCCTTGGGGGCACAGATACGCAGTATTTT | CASSLVAGLGGTDTQYF
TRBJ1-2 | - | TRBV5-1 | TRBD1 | TGCGCCAGCAGCAGATCGACAGGGGGCGAACTGGGTGGCTACACCTTC | CASSRSTGGELGGYTF
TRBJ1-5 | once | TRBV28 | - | TGTGCCAGCAGTCATTCCCAGGGAAGTTCGGAGCAGCCCCAGCATTTT | CASSHSQGSSEQPQHF
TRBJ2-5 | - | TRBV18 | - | TGTGCCAGCTCCCGAAGGGGGGGGGTAAGAGAGACCCAGTACTTC | CASSRRGGVRETQYF
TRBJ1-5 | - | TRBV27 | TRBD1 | TGTGCCAGCAGGGGGATGGGACAGGGCGCGGGTCAGCCCCAGCATTTT | CASRGMGQGAGQPQHF